Presented here are 19 T cell receptor beta chains from one specimen sequenced in a study of cytomegalovirus exposure and HLA in healthy donors. The PCR contained 60 Vbeta and 13 Jbeta primers. This table comes from immunoSEQ multiplex PCR, and its TCRdb copy is limited to in-frame clones, with some not included. This sample has about 59,000 clones; approximately 75% occur once, and the top ten carry 6.8%. The sequenced sample consisted of PBMCs. These receptors were obtained from a man aged 25-45 years in good health and CMV-seropositive.

The chain recombines TRBV30 with TRBJ1-1, with D possibly matching TRBD1 (5 bases). The V end lost 3 bases, the J end lost 3 bases, and 8 bases lay between the germline ends. The CDR3 covers 12 residues. CDR1 is GTSNPN, CDR2 SVGIG, per germline (reference sequence). The CDR3 protein is CAWRGGYTEAFF. In DNA form, the CDR3 reads TGTGCCTGGAGGGGGGGGTACACTGAAGCTTTCTTT.

The chain carries TRBV6-1 and TRBJ1-3, with D hard to call. V gave up 7 bases and J gave up 3 bases, with 13 bases separating them. The CDR3 covers 14 residues. The germline V gene has CDR1 MNHNS and CDR2 SASEGT. The CDR3 DNA follows: TGTGCCAGCATTGTCAGCGTGGGTGGAAACACCATATATTTT. It codes for CASIVSVGGNTIYF.

This chain joins TRBV7-9 and TRBJ2-5; D is undetermined. V dropped 3 bases and J dropped 1 base, with 9 bases sitting between them. The CDR3 runs 14 residues. Germline loops: CDR1 SEHNR, CDR2 FQNEAQ (reference sequence). The DNA for the CDR3 is TGTGCCAGCAGCTTTTTGCGGAGCCAAGAGACCCAGTACTTC. Translating it yields CASSFLRSQETQYF.

The rearrangement joins TRBV2 to TRBJ2-5; D is possibly TRBD2 (5 bases). With the DNA end fitting TRBJ2-7 better, the J assignment may be wrong. Looked up from germline, CDR1 is SNHLY and CDR2 is FYNNEI. The CDR3 length is 15 residues. The DNA for the CDR3 is TGTGCCAGCAGCCTCCCATCTGGGAGACTCTACGAGCAGTACTTC. It translates to CASSLPSGRLYEQYF.

This rearrangement joins TRBV4-3 to TRBJ1-4; 9 bases map to TRBD1. With 1 base clipped from V and 5 bases from J, the junction kept 5 bases outside the gene matches. This CDR3 spans 16 amino acids. The germline gives CDR1 LGHNA, CDR2 YSLEER. The CDR3 region is CASSQAGQGGNEKLFF. As DNA, the CDR3 is TGCGCCAGCAGCCAAGCGGGACAGGGAGGGAATGAAAAACTGTTTTTT.

This chain joins TRBV6-4 and TRBJ1-2; 10 bases fit TRBD1. The CDR3 runs to 15 residues. Per germline, CDR1 MRHNA and CDR2 SNTAGT. Trimming removed 2 bases from V and 7 bases from J; junction bases left unmatched: 7. Here the CDR3 reads CASSDQDRGHFGYTF. The CDR3 DNA reads as TGTGCCAGCAGTGACCAAGACAGGGGGCACTTTGGCTACACCTTC.

The rearrangement uses TRBV7-9 and TRBJ2-7; tentatively, D is TRBD1 (6 bases). Trimming pared 0 bases from V and 0 bases from J, leaving 6 bases between. CDR1 and CDR2 (germline): SEHNR, FQNEAQ (reference sequence). The CDR3 totals 14 residues. CDR3 in amino acids: CASSLADSSYEQYF. The CDR3 nucleotides are TGTGCCAGCAGCTTAGCGGACAGCTCCTACGAGCAGTACTTC.

V usage is TRBV13 and J usage is TRBJ2-7, with D possibly TRBD2 on 5 matching bases. Germline V lookup: CDR1 PRHDT, CDR2 FYEKMQ (reference sequence). V was pared by 5 bases and J by 3 bases, with 17 bases between. CDR3 length equals 15 residues. CDR3 sequence reads: CASSRITSLVYEQYF. The CDR3 DNA is TGTGCCAGCAGCCGTATTACTAGTCTAGTCTACGAGCAGTACTTC.

V usage is TRBV18 and J usage is TRBJ1-2; TRBD1 agrees at 8 bases. Germline loops: CDR1 KGHSH, CDR2 LQKENI. This CDR3 has 15 amino acids. V lost 3 bases to trimming and J lost 6 bases; unmatched junction nucleotides: 9. CDR3 loop: CASSPQGARRHGYTF. The CDR3 bases are TGTGCCAGCTCACCCCAGGGGGCGCGGCGGCATGGCTACACCTTC.

The chain couples TRBV19 to TRBJ2-7; 9 nucleotides line up with TRBD1. The CDR3 spans 15 residues. Trimming removed 3 bases from V and 1 base from J; junction bases left unmatched: 4. Germline V lookup: CDR1 LNHDA, CDR2 SQIVND (reference sequence). CDR3 region: CASSIRDRESYEQYF. The DNA for the CDR3 is TGTGCCAGTAGTATCCGGGACAGGGAGTCCTACGAGCAGTACTTC. The whole variable domain, remainder taken from reference TRBV19 and TRBJ2-7, is DGGITQSPKYLFRKEGQNVTLSCEQNLNHDAMYWYRQDPGQGLRLIYYSQIVNDFQKGDIAEGYSVSREKKESFPLTVTSAQKNPTAFYLCASSIRDRESYEQYFGPGTRLTVT.

The chain is built from TRBV7-2 and TRBJ2-5, with a weak D call TRBD2 (6 bases). In germline, CDR1 is SGHTA, CDR2 FQGNSA. Trimming pared 5 bases from V and 1 base from J, leaving 14 bases between. The CDR3 has 15 amino acids. The CDR3: CASSARGTGQETQYF. CDR3 nucleotides: TGTGCCAGCAGCGCCCGGGGGACTGGCCAAGAGACCCAGTACTTC. The entire variable domain, with the rest obtained from reference TRBV7-2 and TRBJ2-5, is as follows: GAGVSQSPSNKVTEKGKDVELRCDPISGHTALYWYRQSLGQGLEFLIYFQGNSAPDKSGLPSDRFSAERTGGSVSTLTIQRTQQEDSAVYLCASSARGTGQETQYFGPGTRLLVL.

This sequence joins TRBV5-5 and TRBJ2-3; weak D call: TRBD1 (5 bases). The CDR3 runs 16 residues. V lost 0 bases to trimming and J lost 1 base, with 12 bases between them. Germline CDR1 and CDR2: SGHKS and YYEKEE (reference sequence). CDR3 bases: TGTGCCAGCAGCTTGGTATATGGGGCGCGCACAGATACGCAGTATTTT. Amino acids: CASSLVYGARTDTQYF.

This clone was counted once. V is TRBV10-3 and J is TRBJ2-2, with D possibly matching TRBD1 (8 bases). The V gene lost 3 bases and the J gene lost 5 bases, with 16 bases spanning the gap. Per the germline V gene, CDR1 is ENHRY and CDR2 is SYGVKD. The CDR3 sequence is 16 residues long. CDR3 loop: CAISDSDRGGTGELFF. In DNA form, the CDR3 reads TGTGCCATCAGTGACTCAGACAGGGGAGGGACCGGGGAGCTGTTTTTT.

This chain uses TRBV5-1 with TRBJ1-4; no firm D call. Trimming took off 6 bases at V and 5 bases at J, with 11 bases between the two ends. Germline lookup yields CDR1 SGHRS and CDR2 YFSETQ. This CDR3 spans 13 amino acids. DNA for the CDR3: TGCGCCAGCAAGGAGGGAGAAAATGAAAAACTGTTTTTT. It specifies CASKEGENEKLFF.

This rearrangement joins TRBV15 to TRBJ1-5; D is perhaps TRBD1 (5 bases). Looked up from germline, CDR1 is LNHNV and CDR2 is YYDKDF (reference sequence). There are 13 residues in the CDR3. V gave up 5 bases and J gave up 7 bases, with 12 bases separating them. The CDR3 sequence: CATSLGGNQPQHF. The CDR3 DNA follows: TGTGCCACCAGCCTCGGGGGGAACCAGCCCCAGCATTTT.

The genes are TRBV30 and TRBJ1-1; D is perhaps TRBD1 (5 bases). CDR3 length: 12 amino acids. Germline loops: CDR1 GTSNPN, CDR2 SVGIG (reference sequence). V was shortened by 0 bases and J by 11 bases, with 13 bases between the two germline ends. The CDR3 DNA sequence: TGTGCCTGGAGTGTAACCGCAGGGCGGGCTTTCTTT. Encoded protein: CAWSVTAGRAFF.

The CDR3 protein is CASSLIPYGYTF. As DNA, the CDR3 is TGTGCCAGCAGTTTAATCCCGTATGGCTACACCTTC. The chain has TRBV28 and TRBJ1-2; D is undetermined. Trimming stripped 2 bases from V and 5 bases from J, with 6 bases between. The germline V gene encodes CDR1 MDHEN and CDR2 SYDVKM. The CDR3 runs to 12 residues.

This clone turned up a few times. This CDR3 reads CAWRQQGVRRVEAFF. The CDR3 DNA reads TGTGCCTGGAGGCAGCAGGGGGTGAGGAGGGTTGAAGCTTTCTTT. V and J are TRBV30 and TRBJ1-1; TRBD1 aligns across 7 bases. The ends lost 3 bases at V and 7 bases at J; junction bases unmatched: 14. Germline V CDR1 and CDR2: GTSNPN, SVGIG (reference sequence). This CDR3 has 15 amino acids.

This chain uses TRBV9 with TRBJ2-4, with 9 bases that match TRBD1. Trimming took 3 bases from V and 1 from J; bases not matched to a gene: 5. Germline CDR1 reads SGDLS; CDR2 reads YYNGEE. This CDR3 has 16 residues. The CDR3 bases are TGTGCCAGCAGCGCCTTTGGACAGGGGGCCAAAAACATTCAGTACTTC. It codes for CASSAFGQGAKNIQYF.